This T cell receptor (beta chain) emerged from a study of T cell repertoires in cytomegalovirus infection. About the research overall: From public TCR beta signatures came an indication of both CMV infection and matching HLA type.

Study findings and constraints: Summed frequency of shared TCR beta families picked out CMV carriers who also had the relevant HLA. Clonotype analysis showed dominance of the ex vivo response by HLA-C-restricted CMV-specific TCR beta clonotypes.

From the reads, TCRdb called clonotypes with MiXCR, one entry per CDR3 protein. The sample includes some 680,000 distinct CDR3 sequences, approximately 40% of them seen just once. About this clonotype: Its antigen remains unknown.

Sequenced input: PBMCs. The sequence derives from a human donor in good health (CMV status not recorded). Some clones in this sample may be carry-over from other donors' samples.

The CDR3 reads CSVSENSNQPQHF. CDR3 sequence (DNA): TGCAGCGTTTCAGAAAATAGCAATCAGCCCCAGCATTTT. The chain has TRBV29-1 and TRBJ1-5, with D hard to call. V lost 5 bases and J 0 bases, leaving 8 bases between the germline ends. From germline, CDR1 is SQVTM and CDR2 ANQGSEA. This CDR3 is 13 amino acids long.